The rows below give T cell receptor beta chains drawn from one sample of a study of PD-L1 blockade in urothelial cancer. Here immunoSEQ multiplex PCR was the method, and the copy in TCRdb shows in-frame clones only, minus some. The data show almost 90,000 clones, less than 90% seen once. Source: PBMCs, taken around atezolizumab (anti-PD-L1) treatment. The receptor source for this set is a man aged 55 to 70 with urothelial cancer. The CDR3 runs from the conserved cysteine through the conserved F or W.

j_call	v_call	cdr3_aa
TRBJ2-6	TRBV7-8	CASSLGGGSGANVLTF
TRBJ1-5	TRBV27	CASSPDRGHNQPQHF
TRBJ2-5	TRBV5-6	CASSLNARGETQYF
TRBJ1-5	TRBV19	CASRISQSNQPQHF
TRBJ2-5	TRBV5-1	CASSAGQPQETQYF
TRBJ2-7	TRBV19	CASSILGQGAEQYF
TRBJ2-1	TRBV6-5	CASSPGLASNEQFF
TRBJ2-7	TRBV7-6	CASSSAGSGQYF
TRBJ1-5	TRBV19	CASSVIGNQPQHF
TRBJ2-2	TRBV7-3	CASSLRGFGGGSFGELFF
TRBJ1-4	TRBV4-1	CASSQELETGGDEKLFF
TRBJ1-1	TRBV5-1	CASSLGQGEAFF
TRBJ1-5	TRBV19	CASSIGAGNQPQHF
TRBJ2-5	TRBV7-3	CASSQGTGSRETQYF
TRBJ2-7	TRBV27	CASSFPLRWRYPSYEQYF
TRBJ2-1	TRBV19	CASSSRTSGGAISYNEQFF
TRBJ2-4	TRBV6-1	CASSEWGTVGGIQYF
TRBJ1-1	TRBV29-1	CSVGQGARTEAFF
TRBJ2-2	TRBV7-9	CASSTYTGELFF
TRBJ2-3	TRBV5-1	CASSLGQATGADTQYF
TRBJ2-1	TRBV29-1	CSVEDLRRLARAGSEQFF
TRBJ2-5	TRBV5-1	CASSSGLAGGYQETQYF
TRBJ2-7	TRBV4-1	CASSQESSLGSYEQYF
TRBJ1-3	TRBV9	CASSSGIQNTIYF
TRBJ2-3	TRBV7-9	CASSPQFSQERTDTQYF